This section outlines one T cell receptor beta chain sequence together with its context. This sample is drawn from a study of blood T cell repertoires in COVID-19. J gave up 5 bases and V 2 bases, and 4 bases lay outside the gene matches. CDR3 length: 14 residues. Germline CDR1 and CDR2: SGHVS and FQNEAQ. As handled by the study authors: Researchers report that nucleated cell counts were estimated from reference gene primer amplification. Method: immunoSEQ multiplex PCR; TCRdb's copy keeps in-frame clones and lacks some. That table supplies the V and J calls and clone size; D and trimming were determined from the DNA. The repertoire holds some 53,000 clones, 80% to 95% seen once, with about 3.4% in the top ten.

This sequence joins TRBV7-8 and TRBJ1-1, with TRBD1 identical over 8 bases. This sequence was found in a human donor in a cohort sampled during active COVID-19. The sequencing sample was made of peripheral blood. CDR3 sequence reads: CASSLTGGDTEAFF. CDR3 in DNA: TGTGCCAGCAGCTTAACAGGGGGAGATACTGAAGCTTTCTTT.